The 3 T cell receptor beta chains below all came from one sample that was sequenced in a study of T cells in localized non-small cell lung cancer. Clones were sequenced by immunoSEQ multiplex PCR, and TCRdb holds only the in-frame ones, with some missing. In the table there are 950 to 1,500 clones, approximately 24% of which are singletons. The sequenced sample was normal lung tissue next to the tumor, obtained before any cancer treatment. These receptors were taken from a man aged 40 to 69 with stage III squamous cell lung carcinoma.

There are a few counts of this clone. The J gene is TRBJ1-1, the V gene TRBV7-2, with D maybe TRBD1 (5 bases). V lost 5 bases and J lost 9, with 16 bases in between. Germline assignment: CDR1 SGHTA and CDR2 FQGNSA. The CDR3 extends over 13 amino acids. CDR3 bases: TGTGCCAGCAGCGACCGGGACGGGGGAAAAGCTTTCTTT. Residues: CASSDRDGGKAFF.

The V call is TRBV5-1, the J call TRBJ1-1; 8 positions agree with TRBD1. Per the germline V gene, CDR1 is SGHRS and CDR2 is YFSETQ. The CDR3 is 14 amino acids. The trim removed 4 bases at V and 3 bases at J, leaving 5 bases unmatched. The CDR3 sequence is CASSGQGGDTEAFF. CDR3 bases: TGCGCCAGCAGCGGACAGGGAGGGGACACTGAAGCTTTCTTT.

This clone has only a few counts. The genes are TRBV6-8 and TRBJ2-3; 9 bases line up with TRBD2. The V segment lost 5 bases and the J segment 4 bases; nucleotides outside the gene matches: 16. The germline CDR1 and CDR2 sequences are MNHGY and SAAAGT. The CDR3 is 18 residues long. The CDR3 here is CASSAVLAGGPESDTQYF. CDR3 DNA sequence: TGTGCCAGCAGTGCTGTTTTGGCGGGGGGGCCTGAGTCAGATACGCAGTATTTT.